This TCR beta chain was sequenced during a study of OX40 agonist ivuxolimab in advanced cancers. Sequencing was performed with immunoSEQ multiplex PCR; in TCRdb, only in-frame clones are kept and a portion is missing. The sample has some 85,000 clones, more than 70% seen once; the top ten hold approximately 0.28%. This CDR3 has 19 residues. With 4 bases removed from V and 0 bases from J, the gap between germline ends came to 24 bases. This chain links TRBV23-1 with TRBJ1-1; unclear D gene. TRBV23-1 is filed as an ORF, its function uncertain. The material was CD4+ or CD8+ T cells sorted from blood, obtained in a trial of the OX40 agonist ivuxolimab. This receptor was identified in an adult with an advanced solid tumor such as melanoma, head and neck, liver or kidney cancer. As DNA, the CDR3 is TGCGCCAGCAGTCCCCTCGAATCTCCGGTTCCTATCATGAACACTGAAGCTTTCTTT. It translates to CASSPLESPVPIMNTEAFF.